This T cell receptor beta chain was documented in a study of T-cell memory formation after mild COVID-19. TCRdb itself ran the 5' RACE reads through MiXCR, one entry per CDR3 protein. The sample has some 100,000 distinct CDR3 sequences, 11% seen once; the top ten hold more than 35%. The study, taken as a whole, reports: Mainly in CM and EM were contracting CD4+ clones; CD8+ were in EMRA.

This clonotype was seen only a few times. Its target is not known. The sequenced sample consisted of PBMCs or a T cell subset sorted from them (not recorded which). This sequence originates from a man between 18 and 29 years old who had mild COVID-19 (a few samples of this study predate the infection). Cell type and time point are not known.

CDR3: CASSPGTINEQFF. The CDR3 DNA sequence: TGTGCCAGCAGCCCTGGGACAATCAATGAGCAGTTCTTC. This rearrangement joins TRBV12-3 or TRBV12-4 to TRBJ2-1, with TRBD1 as a possible D gene (6 bases). The CDR3 covers 13 residues. Trimming left V 6 bases short and J 6 bases short, with 12 bases between.